A selection of T cell receptor beta chains follows, all from one sample in a study of T cell responses to AZD1222 COVID-19 vaccine. TCRdb's copy holds only in-frame clones and misses some; the assay was immunoSEQ multiplex PCR. The sample has around 150,000 clones; about nine tenths are singletons. The starting material was peripheral blood, obtained on day 0 of AZD1222 vaccination. These receptors came from an adult in good health. CDR3s leave out the opening cysteine and the closing phenylalanine or tryptophan. Each record gives: V gene, CDR3 protein.

TRBV5-1,ASSSTNSYEQY
TRBV6-1,ASSEASFNYGYT
TRBV7-2,ASSLVAGGYNEQF
TRBV10-3,AISERQGGTEAF
TRBV11-2,ASSLSIGEKLF
TRBV6-5,ASSYIGAGEAF
TRBV12-3/TRBV12-4,ASSPPLNEQF
TRBV5-6,ASSFQGRDQPQH
TRBV2,ASWGQGEVETQY
TRBV11-3,ASSASGTGSSDTQY
TRBV19,ASSKWGGYGEGYNEQF
TRBV9,ASSVGLAGDNEQF
TRBV13,ASTSGGNQETQY
TRBV7-6,ASSFRTGGGETQY
TRBV5-4,ASSVRGGTMNEQF
TRBV6-5,ASSYGVGTGELF
TRBV7-8,ASSGRGGSTEAF
TRBV25-1,ASSPTLNYGYT
TRBV6-5,ASKPSATGFYGYT
TRBV30,AWSAGTGTQETQY
TRBV6-5,GTSGSSYEQY
TRBV29-1,SVTTGGRGAF
TRBV11-2,ASSLKMAEAF
TRBV19,ASSIYRAGGNTEAF
TRBV6-5,ASRIQGPSTDTQY
TRBV19,ASTGARTEAF
TRBV5-4,ASSRPNTEAF
TRBV6-5,ASSRTGSYEQY
TRBV18,ASSLKHRWDTEAF
TRBV5-1,ASSLAGTGFNEQF
TRBV19,ASSRREAPYNEQF
TRBV5-6,ASSLGQQNQPQH
TRBV9,ASSTQRGRNEQF
TRBV7-9,ASSLILGPQLYGYT
TRBV5-6,ASSLGVGSYEQY
TRBV7-2,ASSSALTENTIY
TRBV5-1,ASSLAGGLAGGTYEQY
TRBV3-1/TRBV3-2,ASSQEMAGGPYEQY
TRBV21-1,ASSNQGHYGYT
TRBV11-3,ASSSRPGLASQF
TRBV24-1,ATSDVGNTEAF
TRBV29-1,SVGLTSGANVLT
TRBV19,ASNHRGGNEQF
TRBV11-2,ASGRIAGEPYNEQF
TRBV2,ASSWTGKETQY
TRBV7-2,ASSPRAGSLPDTQY
TRBV20-1,SGSTGELF
TRBV19,ASSIGFPGQRHNQPQH
TRBV6-5,ASSFGTGYEQY
TRBV9,ASSGREKSYNEQF
TRBV11-2,ASSPTGLDTIY
TRBV5-6,ASSPRGGADEQY
TRBV11-3,ASSAEGGPSYEQY
TRBV27,ASSPRRLGADTQY